This paragraph reports one T cell receptor (beta chain). The antigen is undetermined. The data were obtained in a study of Tregs in tolerant kidney transplant recipients. Study details: The nonmyeloablative bone marrow transplants came from related graft donors, with transient mixed chimerism. Study-wide results and limits: For some patients, primers changed over time, blocking nucleotide-level comparison. The small number of patients limits these findings pending further validation.

Unstimulated Tregs (CD4+CD25+CD127-) and CD4+CD25- non-Tregs were sorted from PBMCs. Generated by immunoSEQ multiplex PCR, the TCRdb table keeps only in-frame clones and is missing some. This sample has about 73,000 clones, with 98% found just once. V lost 1 base and J 5 bases, leaving 15 bases between the germline ends. Germline V CDR1 and CDR2: LNHNV, YYDKDF (reference sequence). The CDR3 sequence is 15 residues long. V gene TRBV15 combines with J gene TRBJ2-7; tentatively, D is TRBD1 (5 bases). The source material was CD4+ T cells from blood, sampled before the transplant. This sequence was found in a human donor who received a combined kidney and bone marrow transplant. As DNA, the CDR3 is TGTGCCACCAGCAGAGCGATTGGGCAGGGAAACGAGCAGTACTTC. It specifies CATSRAIGQGNEQYF.